The clone carrying this TCR beta chain was seen at least ten times. Its antigen is not identified. The TCR library protocol attached unique molecular identifiers to the individual cDNA molecules. TCRdb ran MiXCR on the 5' RACE reads and lists one entry per CDR3 protein. The sample gives 75,000 to 80,000 distinct CDR3 sequences, around 11% of which show up once; about 12% is in the top ten. The data were taken from a study of early T cells in non-severe SARS-CoV-2 infection. On the study more broadly: Sequencing input comprised bulk RNA from unsorted whole blood; chain pairing was not available. Broader study findings: Anti-spike CD8 responses were favored by VDJdb matching, which missed private and CD4 specificities.

This receptor was obtained from an adult who was a healthcare worker with PCR-confirmed SARS-CoV-2 infection or an uninfected control (not recorded which). Here the sequenced sample was whole blood, taken at baseline.

Written as DNA, the CDR3 is TGTGCCAGCAGCACGGGACAGGGAAACACCATATATTTT. Its protein product is CASSTGQGNTIYF. This rearrangement joins TRBV7-6 to TRBJ1-3, with TRBD1 matching over 7 bases. Germline CDR1 is SGHVS and CDR2 is FNYEAQ. After removal of 5 bases from V and 4 bases from J, the junction contained 2 bases not matched to a gene. This CDR3 is built from 13 residues.